Listed here is a single T cell receptor (beta chain). This clone was counted once. Its binding antigen is unknown. Base qualities are not provided; no much larger clone lies one nucleotide away. Receptors were amplified or captured by the immunoSEQ multiplex PCR assay. Held by TCRdb, this immuneACCESS table contains in-frame sequences only and omits some clones. Under half of the omission traces to an unresolved V gene where checked; the cause of the rest is unknown. Present in this sample are roughly 92,000 clones, 95% of which were seen just once. The top ten clonotypes cover roughly 0.3% of the sample. The CDR3 spans 12 residues, from the cysteine through the phenylalanine. The retained sequence is limited to the CDR3, 36 bases, with the frame set at the first base. Sequences MDHEN (CDR1) and SYDVKM (CDR2) are obtained from the germline V gene. Deletion took 7 bases off V and 7 bases off J, with a span of 11 bases between the germline ends.

This specimen comes from a study of technical replicates of blood from several donors listed by TCRdb under 2017. This TCR derives from a human donor in good health. The rearranged segments are TRBV28 and TRBJ1-5; TRBD1 might be the D gene, on 5 matching bases. Sample: T cells isolated from PBMCs. The DNA sequence follows: TGTGCCAGCACGAAGGGGCACCAGCCCCAGCATTTT. It codes for CASTKGHQPQHF.